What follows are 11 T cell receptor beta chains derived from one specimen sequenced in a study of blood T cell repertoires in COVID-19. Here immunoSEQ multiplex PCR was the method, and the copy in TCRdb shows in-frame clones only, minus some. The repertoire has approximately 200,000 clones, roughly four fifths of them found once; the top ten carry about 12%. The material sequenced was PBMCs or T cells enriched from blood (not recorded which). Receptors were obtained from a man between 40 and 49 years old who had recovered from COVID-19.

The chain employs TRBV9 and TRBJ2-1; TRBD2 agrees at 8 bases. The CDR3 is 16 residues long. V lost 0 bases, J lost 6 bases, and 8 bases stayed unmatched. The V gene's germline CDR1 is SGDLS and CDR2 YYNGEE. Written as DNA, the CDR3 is TGTGCCAGCAGCGTAGCTGCGGGAGGCTTCTCCAATGAGCAGTTCTTC. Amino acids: CASSVAAGGFSNEQFF.

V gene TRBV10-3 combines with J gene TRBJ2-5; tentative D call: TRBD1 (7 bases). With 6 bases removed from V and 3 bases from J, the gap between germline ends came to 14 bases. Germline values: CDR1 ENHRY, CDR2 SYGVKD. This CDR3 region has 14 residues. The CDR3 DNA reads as TGTGCCATCAGCCCCAGGGGGGTGGAAGAGACCCAGTACTTC. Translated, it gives CAISPRGVEETQYF.

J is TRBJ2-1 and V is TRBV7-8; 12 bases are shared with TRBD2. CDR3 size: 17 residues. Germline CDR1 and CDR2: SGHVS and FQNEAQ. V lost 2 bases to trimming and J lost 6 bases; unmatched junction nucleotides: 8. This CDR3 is CASSLSRTSGIGNEQFF. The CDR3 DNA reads TGTGCCAGCAGCTTAAGTAGGACTAGCGGGATTGGCAATGAGCAGTTCTTC.

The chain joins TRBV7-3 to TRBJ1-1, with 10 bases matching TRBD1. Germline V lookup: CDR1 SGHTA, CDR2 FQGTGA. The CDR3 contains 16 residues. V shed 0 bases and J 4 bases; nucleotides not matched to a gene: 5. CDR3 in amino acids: CASSLTGDRGSTEAFF. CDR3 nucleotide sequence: TGTGCCAGCAGCTTAACTGGGGACAGGGGATCCACTGAAGCTTTCTTT. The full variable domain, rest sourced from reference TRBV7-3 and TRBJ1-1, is GAGVSQTPSNKVTEKGKYVELRCDPISGHTALYWYRQSLGQGPEFLIYFQGTGAADDSGLPNDRFFAVRPEGSVSTLKIQRTERGDSAVYLCASSLTGDRGSTEAFFGQGTRLTVV.

DNA for the CDR3: TGTGCCAGCAGTATACAGGGGGCAGGCTACACCTTC. It codes for CASSIQGAGYTF. The V and J genes are TRBV28 and TRBJ1-2; 9 bases fit TRBD1. V gave up 5 bases and J gave up 8 bases; unmatched junction bases: 3. The CDR3 is made up of 12 amino acids. Germline CDR1 reads MDHEN; CDR2 reads SYDVKM.

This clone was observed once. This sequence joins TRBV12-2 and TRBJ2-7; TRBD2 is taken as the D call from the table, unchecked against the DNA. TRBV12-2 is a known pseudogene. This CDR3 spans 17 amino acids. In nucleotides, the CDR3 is TGTGCAAGTCGCTGCGAAACGGGGGGGAACACGAATTACGAGCAGTACGTC. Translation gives CASRCETGGNTNYEQYV.

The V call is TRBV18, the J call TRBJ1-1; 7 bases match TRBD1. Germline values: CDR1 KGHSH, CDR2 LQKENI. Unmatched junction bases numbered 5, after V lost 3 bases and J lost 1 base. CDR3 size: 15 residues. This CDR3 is CASSPRTGQNTEAFF. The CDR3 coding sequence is TGTGCCAGCTCACCCCGGACAGGTCAGAACACTGAAGCTTTCTTT.

CDR3 DNA: TGTGCCATCAGTGGGCCCGGGACTAGCGGGAGGGCCCCCACTAGCACAGATACGCAGTATTTT. This translates into CAISGPGTSGRAPTSTDTQYF. The chain uses TRBV10-3 and TRBJ2-3; 16 bases map to TRBD2. The trim removed 4 bases at V and 0 bases at J, leaving 13 bases unmatched. CDR3 length: 21 amino acids. Looked up from germline, CDR1 is ENHRY and CDR2 is SYGVKD.

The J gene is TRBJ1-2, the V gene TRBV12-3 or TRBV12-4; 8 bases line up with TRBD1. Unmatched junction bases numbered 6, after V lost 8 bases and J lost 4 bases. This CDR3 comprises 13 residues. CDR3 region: CASGQGQGYGYTF. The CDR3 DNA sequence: TGTGCCAGCGGACAGGGTCAGGGCTATGGCTACACCTTC.

The CDR3 loop is CASSLGQGGSGELFF. The CDR3 bases are TGTGCCAGCAGCCTGGGACAGGGTGGGTCCGGGGAGCTGTTTTTT. The chain recombines TRBV7-8 with TRBJ2-2; the match to TRBD1 covers 9 bases. The CDR3 consists of 15 residues. Germline CDR1 SGHVS, CDR2 FQNEAQ. J was trimmed by 6 bases and V by 5 bases; bases with no gene match: 7.

CDR3 in amino acids: CASSLRSDTEAFF. The CDR3, as DNA: TGCGCCAGCAGCTTGCGGTCTGACACTGAAGCTTTCTTT. The rearrangement links TRBV5-1 to TRBJ1-1; D gene ambiguous. This CDR3 contains 13 residues. V shed 1 base and J shed 3 bases, with 7 bases lying between them. Germline V gene lookup returns CDR1 SGHRS and CDR2 YFSETQ.